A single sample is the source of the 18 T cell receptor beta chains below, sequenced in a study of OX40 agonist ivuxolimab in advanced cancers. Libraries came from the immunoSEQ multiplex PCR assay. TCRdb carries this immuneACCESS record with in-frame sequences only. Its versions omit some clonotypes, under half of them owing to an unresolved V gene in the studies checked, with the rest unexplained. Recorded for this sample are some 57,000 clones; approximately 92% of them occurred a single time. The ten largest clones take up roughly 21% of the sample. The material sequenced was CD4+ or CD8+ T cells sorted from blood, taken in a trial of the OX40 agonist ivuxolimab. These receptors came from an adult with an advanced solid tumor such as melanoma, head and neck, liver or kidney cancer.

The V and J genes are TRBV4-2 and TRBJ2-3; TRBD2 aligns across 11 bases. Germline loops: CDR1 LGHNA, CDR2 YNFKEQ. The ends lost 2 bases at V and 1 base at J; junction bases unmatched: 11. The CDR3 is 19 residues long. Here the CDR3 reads CASSQPVAGGLAGTDTQYF. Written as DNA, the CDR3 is TGTGCCAGCAGCCAACCTGTGGCTGGGGGACTAGCGGGCACAGATACGCAGTATTTT.

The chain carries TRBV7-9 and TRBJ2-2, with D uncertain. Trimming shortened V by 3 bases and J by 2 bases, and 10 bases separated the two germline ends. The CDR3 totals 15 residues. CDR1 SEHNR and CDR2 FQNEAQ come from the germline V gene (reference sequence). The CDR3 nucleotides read TGTGCCAGCAGCTTTGTAAACAGAAACACCGGGGAGCTGTTTTTT. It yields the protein CASSFVNRNTGELFF.

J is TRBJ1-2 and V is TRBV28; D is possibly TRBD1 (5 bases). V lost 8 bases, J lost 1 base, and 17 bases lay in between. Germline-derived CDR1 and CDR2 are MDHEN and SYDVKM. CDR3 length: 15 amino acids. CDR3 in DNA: TGTGCCAGCGAGGGGCCGAGAGACCTTAACTATGGCTACACCTTC. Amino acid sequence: CASEGPRDLNYGYTF.

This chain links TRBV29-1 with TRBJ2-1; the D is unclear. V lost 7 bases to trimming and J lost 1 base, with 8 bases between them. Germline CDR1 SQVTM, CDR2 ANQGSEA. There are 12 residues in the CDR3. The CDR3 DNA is TGCAGCGCTGCAACGTCCTACAATGAGCAGTTCTTC. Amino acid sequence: CSAATSYNEQFF.

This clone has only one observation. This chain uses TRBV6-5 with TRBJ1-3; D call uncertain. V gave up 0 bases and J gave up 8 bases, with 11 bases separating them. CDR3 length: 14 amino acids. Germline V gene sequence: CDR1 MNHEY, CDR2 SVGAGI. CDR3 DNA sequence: TGTGCCAGCAGTTACTCGAACGGGTGGGACACCATATATTTT. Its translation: CASSYSNGWDTIYF.

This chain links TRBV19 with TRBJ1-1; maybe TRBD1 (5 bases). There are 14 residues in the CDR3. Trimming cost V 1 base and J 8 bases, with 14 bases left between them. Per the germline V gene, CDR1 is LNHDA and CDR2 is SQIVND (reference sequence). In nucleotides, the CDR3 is TGTGCCAGTAGTATAGCGGTTCGGGACTACGAAGCTTTCTTT. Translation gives CASSIAVRDYEAFF. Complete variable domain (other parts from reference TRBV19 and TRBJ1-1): DGGITQSPKYLFRKEGQNVTLSCEQNLNHDAMYWYRQDPGQGLRLIYYSQIVNDFQKGDIAEGYSVSREKKESFPLTVTSAQKNPTAFYLCASSIAVRDYEAFFGQGTRLTVV.

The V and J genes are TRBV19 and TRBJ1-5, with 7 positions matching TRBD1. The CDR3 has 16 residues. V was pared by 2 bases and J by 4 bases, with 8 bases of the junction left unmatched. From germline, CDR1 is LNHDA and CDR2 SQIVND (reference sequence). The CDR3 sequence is CASSIQPGGINQPQHF. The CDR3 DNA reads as TGTGCCAGTAGTATACAGCCAGGGGGAATAAATCAGCCCCAGCATTTT.

In DNA, the CDR3 is TGTGCCAGCAGCGATAAAGGTACGGGACCGGATGCCGAGCAGTTCTTC. Residues: CASSDKGTGPDAEQFF. The rearrangement links TRBV13 to TRBJ2-1; D is perhaps TRBD1 or TRBD2 (5 bases each). The CDR3 loop spans 16 amino acids. Germline CDR1 reads PRHDT; CDR2 reads FYEKMQ (reference sequence). Trimming took off 5 bases at V and 10 bases at J, with 24 bases between the two ends.

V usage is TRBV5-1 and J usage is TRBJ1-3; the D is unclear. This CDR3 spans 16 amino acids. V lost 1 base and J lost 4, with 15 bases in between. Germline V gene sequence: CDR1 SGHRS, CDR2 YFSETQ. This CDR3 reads CASSLTRPGEGNTIYF. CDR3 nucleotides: TGCGCCAGCAGCTTGACCCGACCGGGAGAAGGAAACACCATATATTTT.

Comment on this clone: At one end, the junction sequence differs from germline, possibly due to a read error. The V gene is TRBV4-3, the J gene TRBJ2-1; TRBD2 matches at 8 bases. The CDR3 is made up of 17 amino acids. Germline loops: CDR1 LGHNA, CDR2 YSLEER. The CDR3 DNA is TGCGCGAGCAGCGGGACTAGGTCCCGAAGCTCCTACAATGAGCAGTTCTTC. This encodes CASSGTRSRSSYNEQFF.

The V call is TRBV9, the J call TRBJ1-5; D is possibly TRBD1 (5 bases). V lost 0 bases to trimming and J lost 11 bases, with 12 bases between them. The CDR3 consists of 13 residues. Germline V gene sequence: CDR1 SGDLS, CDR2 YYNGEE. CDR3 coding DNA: TGTGCCAGCAGCGTAGGAGGGGCTACAGCCCAGCATTTT. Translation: CASSVGGATAQHF.

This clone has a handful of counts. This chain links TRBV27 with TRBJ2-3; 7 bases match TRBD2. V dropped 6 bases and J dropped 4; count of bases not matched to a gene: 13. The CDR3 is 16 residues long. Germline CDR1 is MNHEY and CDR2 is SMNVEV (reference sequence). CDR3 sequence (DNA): TGTGCCAGCAGGAAAAGAGCGGGATACGGGGCAGATACGCAGTATTTT. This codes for CASRKRAGYGADTQYF.

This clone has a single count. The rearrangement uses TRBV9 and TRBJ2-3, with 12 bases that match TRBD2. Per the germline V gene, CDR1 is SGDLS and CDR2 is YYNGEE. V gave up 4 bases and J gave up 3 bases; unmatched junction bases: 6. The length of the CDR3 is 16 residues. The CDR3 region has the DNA TGTGCCAGCAGCTCCTCTAGCGGGAGGGTTACAGATACGCAGTATTTT. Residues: CASSSSSGRVTDTQYF. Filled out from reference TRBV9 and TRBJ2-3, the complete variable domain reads DSGVTQTPKHLITATGQRVTLRCSPRSGDLSVYWYQQSLDQGLQFLIQYYNGEERAKGNILERFSAQQFPDLHSELNLSSLELGDSALYFCASSSSSGRVTDTQYFGPGTRLTVL.

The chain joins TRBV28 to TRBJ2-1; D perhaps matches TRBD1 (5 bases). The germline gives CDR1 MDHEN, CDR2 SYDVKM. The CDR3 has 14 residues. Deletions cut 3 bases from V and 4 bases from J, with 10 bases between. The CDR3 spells CASSFGGAYNEQFF. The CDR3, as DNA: TGTGCCAGCAGTTTTGGTGGGGCTTACAATGAGCAGTTCTTC.

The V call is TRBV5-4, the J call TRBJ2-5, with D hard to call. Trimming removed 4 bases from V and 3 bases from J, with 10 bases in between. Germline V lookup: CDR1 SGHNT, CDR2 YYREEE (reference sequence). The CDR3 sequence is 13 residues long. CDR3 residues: CASSLHIEETQYF. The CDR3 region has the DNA TGTGCCAGCAGCCTTCATATAGAAGAGACCCAGTACTTC. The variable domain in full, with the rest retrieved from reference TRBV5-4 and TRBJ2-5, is ETGVTQSPTHLIKTRGQQVTLRCSSQSGHNTVSWYQQALGQGPQFIFQYYREEENGRGNFPPRFSGLQFPNYSSELNVNALELDDSALYLCASSLHIEETQYFGPGTRLLVL.

CDR3 nucleotides: TGCGCCAGCAGCCATATAAACGGGGAGCAGTACTTC. Its protein product is CASSHINGEQYF. V is TRBV4-1 and J is TRBJ2-7; D is ambiguous. From germline, CDR1 is MGHRA and CDR2 YSYEKL. Trimming removed 3 bases at V and 7 bases at J, with 10 bases between. CDR3 size: 12 residues.

CDR3 protein: CASSLGVLLSGNTIYF. In DNA, the CDR3 is TGTGCCAGCAGCTTAGGGGTCTTGCTCTCTGGAAACACCATATATTTT. This chain uses TRBV11-3 with TRBJ1-3; D remains ambiguous. The germline V gene has CDR1 SGHNT and CDR2 YENEEA. Trimming removed 1 base at V and 0 bases at J, with 10 bases between. CDR3 length equals 16 residues.

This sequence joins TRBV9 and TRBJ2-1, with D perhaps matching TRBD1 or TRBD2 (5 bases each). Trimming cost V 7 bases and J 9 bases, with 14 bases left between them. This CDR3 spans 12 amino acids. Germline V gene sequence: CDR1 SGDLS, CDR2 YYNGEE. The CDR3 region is CASSGLAPEQFF. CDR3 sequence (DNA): TGTGCCAGCTCGGGGCTAGCCCCTGAGCAGTTCTTC.